The next 32 T cell receptor beta chains were all read from a single sample in a study of early T cells in non-severe SARS-CoV-2 infection. TCRdb redid the calling of the 5' RACE reads with MiXCR, one entry per CDR3 protein. The table includes tens of thousands of distinct CDR3 sequences, about 15% detected once. What was sequenced was whole blood. These receptors originate from an adult who was a healthcare worker with PCR-confirmed SARS-CoV-2 infection or an uninfected control (not recorded which).

This clonotype came up a few times. The chain has TRBV2 and TRBJ2-1, with TRBD2 matching 12 bases. Germline V CDR1 and CDR2: SNHLY, FYNNEI. V trimming: 1 base; J trimming: 6 bases; junction bases outside the gene matches: 4. This CDR3 comprises 16 residues. The CDR3 sequence is CASSEGLAGVVNEQFF. Written as DNA, the CDR3 is TGTGCCAGCAGTGAAGGACTAGCGGGGGTGGTCAATGAGCAGTTCTTC.

The V call is TRBV7-9, the J call TRBJ1-1; 7 nucleotides line up with TRBD1. CDR1 SEHNR and CDR2 FQNEAQ come from the germline V gene (reference sequence). The CDR3 is 15 residues long. The V and J ends lost 6 bases and 11 bases, in that order; junction bases with no gene match: 18. CDR3 sequence: CASRPSKGQVLMAFF. The CDR3 DNA follows: TGTGCCAGCAGACCGTCGAAAGGACAGGTTTTAATGGCTTTCTTT.

CDR3 DNA sequence: TGTGCCATCAGCCCGACAGGCCCCTATGGCTACACCTTC. Amino acids: CAISPTGPYGYTF. V usage is TRBV10-3 and J usage is TRBJ1-2; perhaps TRBD1 as D (6 bases). V was shortened by 6 bases and J by 4 bases, with 12 bases between the two germline ends. This CDR3 has 13 amino acids. Per germline, CDR1 ENHRY and CDR2 SYGVKD.

In this sample, this clonotype turned up many times. J is TRBJ1-2 and V is TRBV20-1; the match to TRBD1 covers 9 bases. The V and J ends lost 4 bases and 7 bases, in that order; junction bases with no gene match: 10. This CDR3 is built from 14 residues. Germline CDR1 is DFQATT and CDR2 is SNEGSKA (reference sequence). The CDR3 spells CSAIQGAQQVGYTF. The CDR3 DNA reads TGCAGTGCTATACAGGGGGCGCAGCAGGTTGGCTACACCTTC.

The chain joins TRBV5-1 to TRBJ2-7, with TRBD1 matching 11 bases. With 4 bases clipped from V and 5 bases from J, the junction kept 5 bases outside the gene matches. The length of the CDR3 is 14 residues. CDR1 and CDR2 from the germline V gene are SGHRS and YFSETQ. In nucleotides, the CDR3 is TGCGCCAGCAGCCATCCGGGACAGGGGGACGAGCAGTACTTC. The encoded protein is CASSHPGQGDEQYF.

This clonotype appeared a few times. The genes are TRBV20-1 and TRBJ2-2; 12 positions agree with TRBD1. The CDR3 totals 14 residues. Per germline, CDR1 DFQATT and CDR2 SNEGSKA (reference sequence). The V gene end was trimmed by 4 bases and the J gene end by 7 bases; junction bases not matched to a gene: 4. CDR3: CSAKGQGAHGELFF. The DNA of the CDR3 is TGCAGTGCTAAGGGACAGGGGGCACACGGGGAGCTGTTTTTT.

This clonotype occurred a few times. The gene calls are TRBV29-1 and TRBJ1-1; TRBD1 is a possible D gene (6 bases). The CDR3 has 12 amino acids. Germline V gene data show CDR1 as SQVTM and CDR2 as ANQGSEA. Trimming took off 6 bases at V and 1 base at J, with 9 bases between the two ends. This CDR3 is CSVRTENTEAFF. The CDR3 DNA is TGCAGCGTGCGGACAGAGAACACTGAAGCTTTCTTT.

The chain has TRBV30 and TRBJ1-4; D is uncertain. Deletions cut 1 base from V and 8 bases from J, with 8 bases between. The germline V gene has CDR1 GTSNPN and CDR2 SVGIG (reference sequence). The CDR3 is made up of 12 amino acids. Written as DNA, the CDR3 is TGTGCCTGGAGTGCCCTCTCAGAAAAACTGTTTTTT. Residues: CAWSALSEKLFF. The full variable domain, with the rest looked up from reference TRBV30 and TRBJ1-4, is SQTIHQWPATLVQPVGSPLSLECTVEGTSNPNLYWYRQAAGRGLQLLFYSVGIGQISSEVPQNLSASRPQDRQFILSSKKLLLSDSGFYLCAWSALSEKLFFGSGTQLSVL.

This clonotype has a handful of counts. The chain has TRBV5-1 and TRBJ2-7; D tentatively reads TRBD1 or TRBD2 (5 bases each). The CDR3 spans 15 residues. The germline V gene has CDR1 SGHRS and CDR2 YFSETQ. With 0 bases removed from V and 0 bases from J, the gap between germline ends came to 10 bases. Here the CDR3 DNA reads TGCGCCAGCAGCTTGGAGGGGACCAACTCCTACGAGCAGTACTTC. Amino acid sequence: CASSLEGTNSYEQYF.

The CDR3 is CASSFDRENTEAFF. CDR3 nucleotide sequence: TGCGCCAGCAGCTTTGACAGGGAGAACACTGAAGCTTTCTTT. This chain connects TRBV5-1 to TRBJ1-1; 7 positions agree with TRBD1. After removal of 2 bases from V and 1 base from J, the junction contained 2 bases not matched to a gene. CDR3 length: 14 amino acids. Germline lookup yields CDR1 SGHRS and CDR2 YFSETQ.

This rearrangement joins TRBV20-1 to TRBJ2-1, with TRBD2 matching 9 bases. The CDR3 length is 15 residues. After removal of 2 bases from V and 4 bases from J, the junction contained 6 bases not matched to a gene. Germline values: CDR1 DFQATT, CDR2 SNEGSKA (reference sequence). The CDR3, as DNA: TGCAGTGCTAGATATAGCGGGGGTCGGTACAATGAGCAGTTCTTC. Translated: CSARYSGGRYNEQFF.

The chain uses TRBV13 and TRBJ2-1; D gene uncertain. The germline gives CDR1 PRHDT, CDR2 FYEKMQ (reference sequence). This CDR3 contains 14 residues. V lost 5 bases and J 5 bases, leaving 13 bases between the germline ends. CDR3 residues: CASSIYSTDNEQFF. In DNA, the CDR3 is TGTGCCAGCAGCATATATTCGACTGACAATGAGCAGTTCTTC.

Only a few counts were recorded for this clonotype. This chain uses TRBV11-2 with TRBJ2-5; 7 bases map to TRBD2. With V trimmed by 5 bases and J by 5 bases, 8 bases remained unmatched. Germline V gene sequence: CDR1 SGHAT, CDR2 FQNNGV. The CDR3 has 14 amino acids. The CDR3 region is CASSPAGVSETQYF. CDR3 DNA: TGTGCCAGCAGCCCTGCGGGGGTCAGCGAGACCCAGTACTTC.

The V and J genes are TRBV5-6 and TRBJ1-1; D not certain. Germline V gene data show CDR1 as SGHDT and CDR2 as YYEEEE. Trimming took off 5 bases at V and 3 bases at J, with 14 bases between the two ends. The CDR3 loop spans 14 amino acids. The CDR3 coding sequence is TGTGCCAGCAGGGGTTTCTACGGGTACACTGAAGCTTTCTTT. Its protein product is CASRGFYGYTEAFF.

Concerning this clonotype: The junction and the germline gene differ at one end; a read error may be behind it. The V gene is TRBV4-3, the J gene TRBJ1-3; the D is unclear. This CDR3 contains 17 residues. CDR1 is LGHNA and CDR2 is YSLEER in the germline V gene. CDR3 in DNA: TGCGCCAGCAGCCCTCGCCCGGACCGTATCTCTGAAAACACCATATATTTT. Translation: CASSPRPDRISENTIYF.

The rearrangement links TRBV29-1 to TRBJ1-1, with a weak D call TRBD1 (5 bases). Per the germline V gene, CDR1 is SQVTM and CDR2 is ANQGSEA. V dropped 7 bases and J dropped 3 bases, with 12 bases sitting between them. This CDR3 spans 12 amino acids. The CDR3 region has the DNA TGCAGCGGTTACGACAGCCACACTGAAGCTTTCTTT. It is translated as CSGYDSHTEAFF.

This chain joins TRBV6-4 and TRBJ2-3, with a weak D call TRBD2 (6 bases). Germline V gene data show CDR1 as MRHNA and CDR2 as SNTAGT. The CDR3 is made up of 15 amino acids. Trimming removed 2 bases at V and 0 bases at J, with 9 bases between. DNA for the CDR3: TGTGCCAGCAGTGACACTAGCTTGAGCACAGATACGCAGTATTTT. It yields the protein CASSDTSLSTDTQYF.

This clonotype was seen only a few times. V is TRBV2 and J is TRBJ2-3; D unclear. This CDR3 is 13 amino acids long. Per germline, CDR1 SNHLY and CDR2 FYNNEI. V shed 8 bases and J shed 1 base, with 10 bases lying between them. The CDR3 region is CASGFARTDTQYF. DNA of the CDR3: TGTGCCAGCGGCTTCGCCCGCACAGATACGCAGTATTTT.

This clonotype was observed a few times. This chain joins TRBV7-8 and TRBJ2-7; 10 positions match TRBD2. The CDR3 is 18 residues long. The V and J ends lost 2 bases and 0 bases, in that order; junction bases with no gene match: 10. Germline V gives CDR1 SGHVS, CDR2 FQNEAQ. The CDR3 reads CASSLLSGGSHTSYEQYF. The CDR3 bases are TGTGCCAGCAGCTTACTTAGCGGGGGGTCGCATACCTCCTACGAGCAGTACTTC.

This clonotype appeared a few times. The chain carries TRBV6-2 or TRBV6-3 and TRBJ1-5; unclear D gene. Germline loops: CDR1 MNHEY, CDR2 SVGEGT. Trimming removed 1 base at V and 0 bases at J, with 1 base between. CDR3 size: 13 residues. CDR3 bases: TGTGCCAGCAGTTACTATAGCAATCAGCCCCAGCATTTT. The encoded protein is CASSYYSNQPQHF.

The chain joins TRBV6-5 to TRBJ2-3, with 7 nucleotides matching TRBD2. Germline CDR1 and CDR2: MNHEY and SVGAGI. The V and J ends lost 5 bases and 3 bases, in that order; junction bases with no gene match: 14. The CDR3 spans 17 residues. The CDR3 DNA reads TGTGCCAGCAGTGACTGGACGAGCGGGGCGCGAACAGATACGCAGTATTTT. Residues: CASSDWTSGARTDTQYF.

The chain links TRBV5-1 to TRBJ2-7, with TRBD2 matching 11 bases. Germline CDR1 is SGHRS and CDR2 is YFSETQ. CDR3 length equals 15 residues. Trimming took 1 base from V and 5 from J; bases not matched to a gene: 5. The CDR3 protein is CASSLISGGANEQYF. In DNA, the CDR3 is TGCGCCAGCAGCTTGATTAGCGGGGGGGCCAACGAGCAGTACTTC.

The chain joins TRBV12-3 or TRBV12-4 to TRBJ2-4; 10 positions match TRBD1. V shed 9 bases and J 1 base; nucleotides not matched to a gene: 15. CDR3 length: 18 residues. Here the CDR3 reads CASTPGQGTFEAKNIQYF. CDR3 DNA: TGTGCCAGTACCCCGGGACAGGGGACTTTTGAGGCCAAAAACATTCAGTACTTC.

The chain carries TRBV6-4 and TRBJ2-1; 7 bases map to TRBD1. Germline-derived CDR1 and CDR2 are MRHNA and SNTAGT. The CDR3 length is 14 residues. V was pared by 4 bases and J by 6 bases, with 6 bases of the junction left unmatched. CDR3 DNA: TGTGCCAGCAGTGCGTCCCCAGGGGGCAATGAGCAGTTCTTC. Translating it yields CASSASPGGNEQFF.

This clonotype was observed a handful of times. The chain recombines TRBV5-1 with TRBJ2-7; 10 bases fit TRBD1. The CDR3 extends over 17 amino acids. V shed 2 bases and J 7 bases; nucleotides not matched to a gene: 15. Germline lookup yields CDR1 SGHRS and CDR2 YFSETQ. CDR3 DNA: TGCGCCAGCAGCTTCCGGAACCGGGACAGGGGACAGGGGGAGCAGTACTTC. This translates into CASSFRNRDRGQGEQYF. Full variable domain (outside the CDR3, taken from reference TRBV5-1 and TRBJ2-7): KAGVTQTPRYLIKTRGQQVTLSCSPISGHRSVSWYQQTPGQGLQFLFEYFSETQRNKGNFPGRFSGRQFSNSRSEMNVSTLELGDSALYLCASSFRNRDRGQGEQYFGPGTRLTVT.

Ten or more counts support this clonotype. The chain joins TRBV7-8 to TRBJ1-2; D is possibly TRBD1 (6 bases). Germline V lookup: CDR1 SGHVS, CDR2 FQNEAQ. The ends were cut back, 7 bases at V and 3 bases at J, with 12 bases in the middle. The CDR3 is made up of 13 amino acids. The CDR3 DNA is TGTGCCAGCAATGGGGGGGGGCACTATGGCTACACCTTC. Its protein is CASNGGGHYGYTF.

The chain is built from TRBV12-3 or TRBV12-4 and TRBJ2-5; TRBD1 matches at 7 bases. CDR3 length equals 14 residues. V dropped 6 bases and J dropped 5; count of bases not matched to a gene: 9. CDR3 residues: CASRPTGVSETQYF. As DNA, the CDR3 is TGTGCCAGCAGACCTACAGGGGTGTCTGAGACCCAGTACTTC.

This clonotype has a count of ten or more. The chain employs TRBV20-1 and TRBJ2-7, with D possibly being TRBD1 (6 bases). CDR1 is DFQATT, CDR2 SNEGSKA, per germline (reference sequence). V was clipped by 6 bases and J by 3 bases, with 15 bases between them. The CDR3 spans 13 residues. The CDR3 region is CSAATGKIYEQYF. The CDR3 DNA sequence: TGCAGTGCCGCGACAGGCAAAATCTACGAGCAGTACTTC.

Only one count was recorded for this clonotype. This rearrangement joins TRBV10-1 to TRBJ1-4; D not resolved. The V end lost 3 bases, the J end lost 7 bases, and 9 bases lay between the germline ends. Germline V gene data show CDR1 as WNHNN and CDR2 as SYGVQD (reference sequence). The CDR3 length is 13 residues. The CDR3 loop is CASSDIGSEKLFF. The CDR3 DNA reads TGCGCCAGCAGTGATATAGGAAGTGAAAAACTGTTTTTT.

This clonotype was seen at least ten times. The CDR3 is CASTNREVDTEAFF. The CDR3 DNA reads as TGCGCCAGCACAAATCGCGAGGTGGACACTGAAGCTTTCTTT. This chain links TRBV10-1 with TRBJ1-1; D is uncertain. Trimming shortened V by 7 bases and J by 3 bases, and 15 bases separated the two germline ends. Germline assignment: CDR1 WNHNN and CDR2 SYGVQD (reference sequence). This CDR3 is built from 14 residues.

This clonotype showed up many times. This chain connects TRBV7-2 to TRBJ1-1; D not resolved. CDR1 and CDR2 (germline): SGHTA, FQGNSA. V lost 6 bases to trimming and J lost 7 bases, with 15 bases between them. The CDR3 length is 13 residues. CDR3 nucleotide sequence: TGTGCCAGCAGTAGCTACGTGGGATTTGAAGCTTTCTTT. Translated, it gives CASSSYVGFEAFF.

There are a few counts of this clonotype. This chain uses TRBV10-3 with TRBJ1-1, with TRBD1 as a possible D gene (5 bases). V dropped 4 bases and J dropped 8 bases, with 14 bases sitting between them. CDR1 and CDR2 (germline): ENHRY, SYGVKD. The CDR3 loop spans 13 amino acids. The chain's CDR3 is CAISGPGIMEAFF. The CDR3 nucleotides read TGTGCCATCAGTGGGCCAGGGATAATGGAAGCTTTCTTT.